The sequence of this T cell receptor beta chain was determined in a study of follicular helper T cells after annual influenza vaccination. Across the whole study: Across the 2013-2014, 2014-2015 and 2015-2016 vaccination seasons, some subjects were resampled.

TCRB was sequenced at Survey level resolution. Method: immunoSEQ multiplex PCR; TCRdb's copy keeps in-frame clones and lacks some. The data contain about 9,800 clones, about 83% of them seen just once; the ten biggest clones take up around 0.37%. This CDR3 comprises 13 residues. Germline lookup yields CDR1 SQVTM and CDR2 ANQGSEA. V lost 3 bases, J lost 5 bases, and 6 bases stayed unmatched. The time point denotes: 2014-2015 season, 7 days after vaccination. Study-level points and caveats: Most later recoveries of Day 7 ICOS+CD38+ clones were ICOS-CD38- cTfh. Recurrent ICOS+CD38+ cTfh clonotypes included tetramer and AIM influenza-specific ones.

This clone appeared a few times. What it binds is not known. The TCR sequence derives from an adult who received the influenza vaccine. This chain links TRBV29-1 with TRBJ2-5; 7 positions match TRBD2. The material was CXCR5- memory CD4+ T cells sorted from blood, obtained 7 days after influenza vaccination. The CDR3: CSVERLASETQYF. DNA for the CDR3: TGCAGCGTTGAGCGACTAGCATCTGAGACCCAGTACTTC.